The T cell receptor beta chain described here comes from a study of cytomegalovirus exposure and HLA in healthy donors. Study observations and caveats: In all likelihood, a cluster of highly shared sequence variants was a sequencing artifact. The study labeled roughly 160 TCR beta chains cytomegalovirus-associated. TCR beta chain V- and J-gene trimming was linked, in a later analysis, to a missense variant in DCLRE1C.

A multiplex PCR was run with 60 Vbeta primers and 13 Jbeta primers. TCRdb keeps only in-frame clones here, not all; method: immunoSEQ multiplex PCR. This sample has 150,000 to 200,000 clones, with around 83% found just once. Each donor was healthy, and each was a bone marrow donor. The CDR3 has 15 amino acids. Germline V gene data show CDR1 as LNHNV and CDR2 as YYDKDF (reference sequence). On this clone: Antigen: not known. One junction end does not reproduce the germline sequence, and a read error may be involved.

Sample: PBMCs. This sequence joins TRBV15 and TRBJ1-2; the D gene is possibly TRBD1 (5 bases). This TCR was recovered from a man aged 45 to 65 in good health and CMV-seropositive. DNA for the CDR3: TGTGCCACCGGCAGAGATTTGTCAGGGCCCTATGGCTACACCTTC. It yields the protein CATGRDLSGPYGYTF.